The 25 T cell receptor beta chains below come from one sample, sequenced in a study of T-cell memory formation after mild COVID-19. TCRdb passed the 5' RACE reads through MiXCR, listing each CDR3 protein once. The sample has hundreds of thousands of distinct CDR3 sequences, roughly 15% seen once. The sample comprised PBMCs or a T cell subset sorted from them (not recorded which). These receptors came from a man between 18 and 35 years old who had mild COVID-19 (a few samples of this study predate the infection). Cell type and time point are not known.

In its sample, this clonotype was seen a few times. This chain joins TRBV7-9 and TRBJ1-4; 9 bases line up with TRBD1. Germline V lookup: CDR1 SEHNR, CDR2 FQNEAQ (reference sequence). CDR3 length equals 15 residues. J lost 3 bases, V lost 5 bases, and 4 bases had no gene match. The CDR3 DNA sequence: TGTGCCAGCAGCCCCCGGGACAGGGCTAATGAAAAACTGTTTTTT. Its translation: CASSPRDRANEKLFF.

CDR3 DNA sequence: TGCGCCAGCCACCCACGGGGTGGGGGAAATCAGCCCCAGCATTTT. This gives the protein CASHPRGGGNQPQHF. V and J are TRBV10-2 and TRBJ1-5; possible D gene TRBD1, 5 bases. The CDR3 loop spans 15 amino acids. V lost 8 bases and J lost 4, with 18 bases in between. Per germline, CDR1 WSHSY and CDR2 SAAADI.

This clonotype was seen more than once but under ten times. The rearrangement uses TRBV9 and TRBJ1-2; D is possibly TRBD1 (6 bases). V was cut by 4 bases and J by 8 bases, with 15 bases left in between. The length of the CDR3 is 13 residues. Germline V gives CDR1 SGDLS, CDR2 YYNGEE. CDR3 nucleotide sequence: TGTGCCAGCAGCCCTAACAGGGAGGAGGGCTACACCTTC. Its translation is CASSPNREEGYTF.

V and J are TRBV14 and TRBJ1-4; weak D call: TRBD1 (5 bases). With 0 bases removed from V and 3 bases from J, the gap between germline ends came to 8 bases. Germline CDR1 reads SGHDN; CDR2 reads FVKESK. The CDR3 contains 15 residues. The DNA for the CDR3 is TGTGCCAGCAGCCAAGACATGGGGGCTAATGAAAAACTGTTTTTT. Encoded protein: CASSQDMGANEKLFF. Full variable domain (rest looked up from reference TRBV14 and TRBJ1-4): EAGVTQFPSHSVIEKGQTVTLRCDPISGHDNLYWYRRVMGKEIKFLLHFVKESKQDESGMPNNRFLAERTGGTYSTLKVQPAELEDSGVYFCASSQDMGANEKLFFGSGTQLSVL.

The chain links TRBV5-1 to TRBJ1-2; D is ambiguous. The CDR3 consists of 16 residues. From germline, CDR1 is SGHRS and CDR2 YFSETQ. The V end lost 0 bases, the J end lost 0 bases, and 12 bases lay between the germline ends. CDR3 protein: CASSLEAGIANYGYTF. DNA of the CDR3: TGCGCCAGCAGCTTGGAGGCCGGGATCGCTAACTATGGCTACACCTTC.

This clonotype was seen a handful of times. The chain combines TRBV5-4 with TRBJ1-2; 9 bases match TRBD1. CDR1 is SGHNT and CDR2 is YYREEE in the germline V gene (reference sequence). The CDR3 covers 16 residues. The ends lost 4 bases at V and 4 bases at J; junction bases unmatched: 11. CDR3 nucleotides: TGTGCCAGCAGCCCCGGACAGGGGTCCTCGCTCTATGGCTACACCTTC. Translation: CASSPGQGSSLYGYTF.

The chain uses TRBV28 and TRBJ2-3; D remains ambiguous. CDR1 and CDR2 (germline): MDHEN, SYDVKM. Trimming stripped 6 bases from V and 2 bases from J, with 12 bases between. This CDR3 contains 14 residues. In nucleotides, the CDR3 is TGTGCCAGCAGCCTAACCCCATACACAGATACGCAGTATTTT. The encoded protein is CASSLTPYTDTQYF.

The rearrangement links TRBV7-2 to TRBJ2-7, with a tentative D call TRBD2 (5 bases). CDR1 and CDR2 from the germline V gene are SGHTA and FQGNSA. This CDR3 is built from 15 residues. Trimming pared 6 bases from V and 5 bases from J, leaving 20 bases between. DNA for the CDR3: TGTGCCAGCAGAGCGACCCCGAGGACTCCCCACGAGCAGTACTTC. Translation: CASRATPRTPHEQYF.

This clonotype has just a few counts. CDR3 region: CASGLVLRSGPSTDTQYF. The CDR3 nucleotides are TGTGCTAGTGGTTTGGTACTTCGGAGCGGACCAAGCACAGATACGCAGTATTTT. The chain combines TRBV12-5 with TRBJ2-3; TRBD2 is a possible D gene (5 bases). This CDR3 comprises 18 residues. Trimming removed 0 bases at V and 0 bases at J, with 16 bases between. The germline CDR1 and CDR2 sequences are LGHNT and FRNRAP.

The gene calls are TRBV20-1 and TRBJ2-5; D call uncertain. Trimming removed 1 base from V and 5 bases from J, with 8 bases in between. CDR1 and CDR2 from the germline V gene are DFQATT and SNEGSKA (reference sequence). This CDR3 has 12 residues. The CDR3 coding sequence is TGCAGTGCTAGAGCGACCTATGAGACCCAGTACTTC. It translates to CSARATYETQYF.

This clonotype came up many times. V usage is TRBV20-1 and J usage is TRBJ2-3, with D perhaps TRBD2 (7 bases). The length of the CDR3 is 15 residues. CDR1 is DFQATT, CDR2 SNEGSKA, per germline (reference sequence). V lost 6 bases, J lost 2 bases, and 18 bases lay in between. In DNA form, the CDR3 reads TGCAGTGCCCCCCCATTAGGGGGGGCCACAGATACGCAGTATTTT. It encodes CSAPPLGGATDTQYF.

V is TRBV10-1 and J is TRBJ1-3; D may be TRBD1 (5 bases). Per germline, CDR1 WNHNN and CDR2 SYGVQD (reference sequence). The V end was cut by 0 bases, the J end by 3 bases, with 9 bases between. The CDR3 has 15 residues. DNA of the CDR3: TGCGCCAGCAGTGAGTCCGGGGGTGGTGGAAACACCATATATTTT. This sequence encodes CASSESGGGGNTIYF.

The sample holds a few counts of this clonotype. For the CDR3, the DNA is TGCAGTGCTAGCAAGACAGGGGCCGGCAATCAGCCCCAGCATTTT. It translates to CSASKTGAGNQPQHF. V gene TRBV20-1 combines with J gene TRBJ1-5; TRBD1 matches 8 bases. V trimming: 3 bases; J trimming: 2 bases; junction bases outside the gene matches: 6. Germline assignment: CDR1 DFQATT and CDR2 SNEGSKA (reference sequence). The CDR3 contains 15 residues.

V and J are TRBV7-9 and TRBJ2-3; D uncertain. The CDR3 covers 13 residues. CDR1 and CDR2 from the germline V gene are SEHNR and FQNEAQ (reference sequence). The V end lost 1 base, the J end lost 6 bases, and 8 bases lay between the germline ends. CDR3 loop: CASSLVSLDTQYF. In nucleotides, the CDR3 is TGTGCCAGCAGCTTAGTTTCTTTGGATACGCAGTATTTT.

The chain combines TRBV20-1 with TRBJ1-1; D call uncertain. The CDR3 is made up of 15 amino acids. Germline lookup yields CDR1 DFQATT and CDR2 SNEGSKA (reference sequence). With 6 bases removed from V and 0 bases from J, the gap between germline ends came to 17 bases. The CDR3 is CSARLIGPLNTEAFF. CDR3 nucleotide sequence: TGCAGTGCCCGACTTATCGGACCCTTGAACACTGAAGCTTTCTTT.

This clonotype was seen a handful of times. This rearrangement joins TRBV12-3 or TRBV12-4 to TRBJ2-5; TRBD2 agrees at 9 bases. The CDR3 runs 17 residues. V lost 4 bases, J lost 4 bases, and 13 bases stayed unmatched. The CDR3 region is CASSWAPGSGGPETQYF. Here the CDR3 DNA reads TGTGCCAGCAGTTGGGCCCCGGGGAGCGGGGGGCCAGAGACCCAGTACTTC.

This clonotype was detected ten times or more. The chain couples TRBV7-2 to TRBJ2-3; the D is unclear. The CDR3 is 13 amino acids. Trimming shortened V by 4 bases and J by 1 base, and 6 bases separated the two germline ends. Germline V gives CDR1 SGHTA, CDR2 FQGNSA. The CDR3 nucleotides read TGTGCCAGCAGCTACCTAGGCACAGATACGCAGTATTTT. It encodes CASSYLGTDTQYF.

DNA of the CDR3: TGTGCCAGTATGCGGGGGGGCGCGGACATTCAGTACTTC. Residues: CASMRGGADIQYF. This chain links TRBV7-2 with TRBJ2-4; TRBD2 agrees at 9 bases. V shed 9 bases, J shed 8 bases, and the junction held 8 bases outside the gene matches. The CDR3 covers 13 residues. The V gene's germline CDR1 is SGHTA and CDR2 FQGNSA.

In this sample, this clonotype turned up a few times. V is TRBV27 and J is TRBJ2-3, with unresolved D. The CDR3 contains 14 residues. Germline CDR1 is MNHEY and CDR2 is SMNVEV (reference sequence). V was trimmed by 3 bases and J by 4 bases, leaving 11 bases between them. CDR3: CASSFFRLADTQYF. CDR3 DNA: TGTGCCAGCAGTTTTTTTCGGTTGGCAGATACGCAGTATTTT.

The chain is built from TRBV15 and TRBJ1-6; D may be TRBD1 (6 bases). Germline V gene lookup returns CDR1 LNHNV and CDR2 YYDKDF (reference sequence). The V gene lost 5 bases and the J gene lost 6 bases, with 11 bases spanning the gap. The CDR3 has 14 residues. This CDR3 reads CATSYGGGNSPLHF. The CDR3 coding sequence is TGTGCCACCAGCTATGGAGGGGGTAATTCACCCCTCCACTTT.

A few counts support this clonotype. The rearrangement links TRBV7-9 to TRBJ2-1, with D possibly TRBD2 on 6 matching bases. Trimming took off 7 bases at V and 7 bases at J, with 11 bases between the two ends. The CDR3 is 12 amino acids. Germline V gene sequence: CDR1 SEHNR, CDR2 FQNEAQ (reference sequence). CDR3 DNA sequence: TGTGCCAGCATCCGTGGGGGGAATGAGCAGTTCTTC. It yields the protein CASIRGGNEQFF.

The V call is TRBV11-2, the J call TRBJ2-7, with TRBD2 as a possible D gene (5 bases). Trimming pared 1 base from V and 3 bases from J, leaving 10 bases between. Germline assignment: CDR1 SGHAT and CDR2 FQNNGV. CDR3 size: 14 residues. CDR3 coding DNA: TGTGCCAGCAGCTTAGCCGATCGGGACTACGAGCAGTACTTC. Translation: CASSLADRDYEQYF. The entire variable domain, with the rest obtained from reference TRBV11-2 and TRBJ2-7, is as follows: EAGVAQSPRYKIIEKRQSVAFWCNPISGHATLYWYQQILGQGPKLLIQFQNNGVVDDSQLPKDRFSAERLKGVDSTLKIQPAKLEDSAVYLCASSLADRDYEQYFGPGTRLTVT.

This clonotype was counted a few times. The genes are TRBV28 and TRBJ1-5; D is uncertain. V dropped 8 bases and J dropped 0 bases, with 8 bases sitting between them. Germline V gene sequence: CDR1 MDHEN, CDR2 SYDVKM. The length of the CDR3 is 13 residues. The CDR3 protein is CASRIFSNQPQHF. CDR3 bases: TGTGCCAGCCGGATTTTTAGCAATCAGCCCCAGCATTTT.

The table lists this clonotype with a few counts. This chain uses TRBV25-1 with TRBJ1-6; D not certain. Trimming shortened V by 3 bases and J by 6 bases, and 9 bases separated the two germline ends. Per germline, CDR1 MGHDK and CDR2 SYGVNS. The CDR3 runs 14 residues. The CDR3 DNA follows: TGTGCCAGCAGTGAGTTCCTTACTAATTCACCCCTCCACTTT. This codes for CASSEFLTNSPLHF.

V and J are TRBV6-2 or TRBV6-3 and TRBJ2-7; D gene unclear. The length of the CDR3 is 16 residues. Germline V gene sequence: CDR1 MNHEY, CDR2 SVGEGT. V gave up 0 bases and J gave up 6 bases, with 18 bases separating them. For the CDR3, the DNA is TGTGCCAGCAGTTACTCGTACGGTCCCCCATCCGGCGAGCAGTACTTC. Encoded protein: CASSYSYGPPSGEQYF.